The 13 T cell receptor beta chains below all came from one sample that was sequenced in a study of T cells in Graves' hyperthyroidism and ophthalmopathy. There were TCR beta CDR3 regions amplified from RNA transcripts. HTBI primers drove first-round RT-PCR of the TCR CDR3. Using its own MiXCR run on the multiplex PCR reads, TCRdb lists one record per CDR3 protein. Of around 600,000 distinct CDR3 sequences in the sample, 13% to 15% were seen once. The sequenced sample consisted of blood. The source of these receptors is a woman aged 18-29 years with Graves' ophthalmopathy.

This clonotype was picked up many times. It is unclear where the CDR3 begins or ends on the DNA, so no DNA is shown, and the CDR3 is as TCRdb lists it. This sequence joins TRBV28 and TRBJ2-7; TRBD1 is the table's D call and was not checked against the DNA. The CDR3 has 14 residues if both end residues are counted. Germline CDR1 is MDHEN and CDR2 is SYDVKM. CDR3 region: CASSSSDRFYEQYF.

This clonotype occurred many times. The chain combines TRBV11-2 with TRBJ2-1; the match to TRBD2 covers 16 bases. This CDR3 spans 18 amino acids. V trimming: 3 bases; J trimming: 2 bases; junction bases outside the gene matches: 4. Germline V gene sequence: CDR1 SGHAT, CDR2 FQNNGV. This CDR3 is CASSLGLAGGETYNEQFF. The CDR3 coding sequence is TGTGCCAGCAGCTTGGGACTAGCGGGAGGGGAGACCTACAATGAGCAGTTCTTC.

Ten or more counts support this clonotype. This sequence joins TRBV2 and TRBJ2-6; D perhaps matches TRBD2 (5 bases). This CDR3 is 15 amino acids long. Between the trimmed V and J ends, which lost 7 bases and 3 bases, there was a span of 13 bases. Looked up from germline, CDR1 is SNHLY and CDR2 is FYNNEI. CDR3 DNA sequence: TGTGCCAGCACAGTGGGGAGAATTGGGGCCAACGTCCTGACTTTC. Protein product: CASTVGRIGANVLTF. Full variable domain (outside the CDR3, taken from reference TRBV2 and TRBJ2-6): EPEVTQTPSHQVTQMGQEVILRCVPISNHLYFYWYRQILGQKVEFLVSFYNNEISEKSEIFDDQFSVERPDGSNFTLKIRSTKLEDSAMYFCASTVGRIGANVLTFGAGSRLTVL.

The CDR3 bases are TGTGCCAGCAGCCAGGGGGACAGGGAGTCTGGCTACACCTTC. Its translation: CASSQGDRESGYTF. V gene TRBV3-1 combines with J gene TRBJ1-2; TRBD1 agrees at 9 bases. With V trimmed by 3 bases and J by 7 bases, 6 bases remained unmatched. The CDR3 is made up of 14 amino acids. Germline assignment: CDR1 LGHDT and CDR2 YNNKEL (reference sequence).

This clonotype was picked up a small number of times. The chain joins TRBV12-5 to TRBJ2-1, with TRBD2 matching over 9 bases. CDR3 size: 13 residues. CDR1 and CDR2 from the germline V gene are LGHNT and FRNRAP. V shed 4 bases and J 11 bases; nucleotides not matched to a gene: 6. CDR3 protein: CASGSIAGAQQFF. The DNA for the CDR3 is TGTGCTAGTGGTTCGATAGCGGGAGCGCAGCAGTTCTTC.

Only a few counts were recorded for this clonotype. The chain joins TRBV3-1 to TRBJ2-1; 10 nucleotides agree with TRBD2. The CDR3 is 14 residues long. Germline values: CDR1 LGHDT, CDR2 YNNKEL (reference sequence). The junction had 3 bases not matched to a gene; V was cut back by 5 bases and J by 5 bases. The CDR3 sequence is CASSTSGTNNEQFF. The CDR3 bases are TGTGCCAGCAGCACTAGCGGGACTAACAATGAGCAGTTCTTC.

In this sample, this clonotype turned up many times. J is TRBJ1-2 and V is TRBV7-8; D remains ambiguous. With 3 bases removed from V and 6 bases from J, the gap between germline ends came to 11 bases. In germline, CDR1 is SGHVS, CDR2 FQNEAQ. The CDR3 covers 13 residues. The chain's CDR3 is CASSLGRVDGYTF. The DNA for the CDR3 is TGTGCCAGCAGCTTGGGGAGAGTGGATGGCTACACCTTC.

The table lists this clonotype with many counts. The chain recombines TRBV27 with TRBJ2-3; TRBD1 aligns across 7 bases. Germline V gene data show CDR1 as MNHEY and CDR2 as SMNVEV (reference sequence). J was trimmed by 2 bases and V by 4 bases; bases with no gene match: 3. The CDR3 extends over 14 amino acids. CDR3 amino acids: CASSSGQFTDTQYF. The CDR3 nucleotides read TGTGCCAGCAGTTCGGGACAGTTCACAGATACGCAGTATTTT.

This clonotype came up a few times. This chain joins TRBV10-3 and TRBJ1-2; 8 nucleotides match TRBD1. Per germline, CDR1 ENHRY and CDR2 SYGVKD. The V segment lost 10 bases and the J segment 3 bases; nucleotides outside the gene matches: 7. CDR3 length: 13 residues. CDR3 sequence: CASDRGRDYGYTF. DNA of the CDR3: TGTGCCAGTGACAGGGGACGGGACTATGGCTACACCTTC.

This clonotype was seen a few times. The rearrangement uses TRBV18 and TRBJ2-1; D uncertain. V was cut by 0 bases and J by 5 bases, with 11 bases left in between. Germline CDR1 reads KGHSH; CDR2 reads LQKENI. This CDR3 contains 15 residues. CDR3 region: CASSPPLLADNEQFF. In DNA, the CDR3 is TGTGCCAGCTCACCACCGCTTTTGGCGGACAATGAGCAGTTCTTC.

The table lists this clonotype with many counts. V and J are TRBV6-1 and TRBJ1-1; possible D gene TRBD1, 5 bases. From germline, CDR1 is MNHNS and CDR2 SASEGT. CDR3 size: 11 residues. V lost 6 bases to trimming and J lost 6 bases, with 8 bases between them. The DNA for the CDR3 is TGTGCCAGCAGCCAGGGAGCTGAAGCTTTCTTT. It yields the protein CASSQGAEAFF.

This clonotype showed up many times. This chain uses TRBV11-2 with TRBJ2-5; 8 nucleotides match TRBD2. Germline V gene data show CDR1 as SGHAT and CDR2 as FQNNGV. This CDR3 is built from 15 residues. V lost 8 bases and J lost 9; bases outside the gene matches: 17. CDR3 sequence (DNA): TGTGCCAGCCGACCCCCGGGGGGGGCTGGGACGGCCCAGTACTTC. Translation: CASRPPGGAGTAQYF. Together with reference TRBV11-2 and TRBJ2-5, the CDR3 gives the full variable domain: EAGVAQSPRYKIIEKRQSVAFWCNPISGHATLYWYQQILGQGPKLLIQFQNNGVVDDSQLPKDRFSAERLKGVDSTLKIQPAKLEDSAVYLCASRPPGGAGTAQYFGPGTRLLVL.

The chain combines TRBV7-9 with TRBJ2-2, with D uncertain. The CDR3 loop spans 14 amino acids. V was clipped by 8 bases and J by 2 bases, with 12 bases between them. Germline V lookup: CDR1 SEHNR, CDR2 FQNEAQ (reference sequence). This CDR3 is CASVDKGNTGELFF. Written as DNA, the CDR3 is TGTGCCAGCGTAGACAAGGGCAACACCGGGGAGCTGTTTTTT.